One sample yielded the 10 T cell receptor beta chains listed below, sequenced in a study of pediatric ulcerative colitis. Sequenced by immunoSEQ multiplex PCR; TCRdb stores in-frame clones only, minus some. The table lists thousands of clones, around 89% of them singletons. The sample was blood. The receptors originated from a boy aged 5-17 years with mild ulcerative colitis.

Written as DNA, the CDR3 is TGTGCCAGCAGCGTTAGCGGAGGCGGCACAGATACGCAGTATTTT. It codes for CASSVSGGGTDTQYF. This chain connects TRBV6-1 to TRBJ2-3; D might be TRBD2 (6 bases). The V end lost 6 bases, the J end lost 1 base, and 14 bases lay between the germline ends. CDR1 and CDR2 (germline): MNHNS, SASEGT. The CDR3 covers 15 residues.

The V call is TRBV6-4, the J call TRBJ2-7; D perhaps matches TRBD2 (5 bases). V was pared by 5 bases and J by 2 bases, with 10 bases between. CDR1 and CDR2 (germline): MRHNA, SNTAGT. The CDR3 has 13 amino acids. The CDR3: CASSINGAYEQYF. The CDR3 bases are TGTGCCAGCAGTATAAACGGGGCCTACGAGCAGTACTTC.

The V gene is TRBV10-1, the J gene TRBJ1-1; a weak D match, TRBD1 (5 bases). Germline assignment: CDR1 WNHNN and CDR2 SYGVQD (reference sequence). The CDR3 is 15 residues long. V lost 5 bases, J lost 5 bases, and 18 bases lay in between. CDR3 in DNA: TGCGCCAGCAGTAAGGCGCGGGGGAAGCGGACTGAAGCTTTCTTT. Its protein is CASSKARGKRTEAFF.

This chain links TRBV28 with TRBJ1-1, with TRBD1 matching 10 bases. Germline assignment: CDR1 MDHEN and CDR2 SYDVKM. V was pared by 4 bases and J by 4 bases, with 3 bases of the junction left unmatched. The CDR3 length is 14 residues. The CDR3 here is CASSSRDRGTEAFF. CDR3 DNA sequence: TGTGCCAGCAGTTCTCGGGACAGGGGCACTGAAGCTTTCTTT. Filled out from reference TRBV28 and TRBJ1-1, the complete variable domain reads DVKVTQSSRYLVKRTGEKVFLECVQDMDHENMFWYRQDPGLGLRLIYFSYDVKMKEKGDIPEGYSVSREKKERFSLILESASTNQTSMYLCASSSRDRGTEAFFGQGTRLTVV.

The genes are TRBV28 and TRBJ1-1; D is undetermined. V was trimmed by 7 bases and J by 4 bases, leaving 10 bases between them. Germline CDR1 is MDHEN and CDR2 is SYDVKM. The CDR3 is 12 residues long. CDR3 protein: CASTLGPTEAFF. For the CDR3, the DNA is TGTGCCAGCACCCTAGGGCCCACTGAAGCTTTCTTT.

V usage is TRBV29-1 and J usage is TRBJ2-2, with 7 bases that match TRBD2. After removal of 7 bases from V and 6 bases from J, the junction contained 8 bases not matched to a gene. This CDR3 is 13 amino acids long. Germline assignment: CDR1 SQVTM and CDR2 ANQGSEA. In DNA, the CDR3 is TGCAGCGGGGGGGGGAGGGCAGCCGGGGAGCTGTTTTTT. Translated: CSGGGRAAGELFF.

This clone was counted once. The V call is TRBV28, the J call TRBJ1-2, with D uncertain. The CDR3 is 10 amino acids. With 6 bases removed from V and 8 bases from J, the gap between germline ends came to 7 bases. Germline values: CDR1 MDHEN, CDR2 SYDVKM. The CDR3 region is CASRGLGYTF. The CDR3 DNA reads TGTGCCAGCAGGGGCTTGGGCTACACCTTC.

A single count supports this clone. V gene TRBV10-2 combines with J gene TRBJ2-6; a weak D match, TRBD2 (6 bases). Deletions cut 6 bases from V and 0 bases from J, with 15 bases between. The germline V gene encodes CDR1 WSHSY and CDR2 SAAADI. The CDR3 contains 17 residues. CDR3 amino acids: CASSGGGFDSGANVLTF. DNA of the CDR3: TGCGCCAGCAGCGGTGGGGGGTTCGACTCTGGGGCCAACGTCCTGACTTTC.

The gene calls are TRBV7-8 and TRBJ2-6; TRBD1 matches 7 bases. CDR1 is SGHVS and CDR2 is FQNEAQ in the germline V gene. The CDR3 extends over 18 amino acids. The J segment lost 1 base and the V segment lost 5 bases, leaving 11 bases of the junction unmatched. The CDR3 loop reads CASSTRQGRRSGANVLTF. In DNA, the CDR3 is TGTGCCAGCAGCACCAGACAGGGAAGGCGGTCTGGGGCCAACGTCCTGACTTTC.

The chain combines TRBV2 with TRBJ2-1; TRBD1 matches 9 bases. The V gene end was trimmed by 6 bases and the J gene end by 10 bases; junction bases not matched to a gene: 13. The CDR3 spans 15 residues. In germline, CDR1 is SNHLY, CDR2 FYNNEI. DNA for the CDR3: TGTGCCAGCAGGGGGACCGGGACAGGGATTTGGGAGCAGTTCTTC. Encoded protein: CASRGTGTGIWEQFF.